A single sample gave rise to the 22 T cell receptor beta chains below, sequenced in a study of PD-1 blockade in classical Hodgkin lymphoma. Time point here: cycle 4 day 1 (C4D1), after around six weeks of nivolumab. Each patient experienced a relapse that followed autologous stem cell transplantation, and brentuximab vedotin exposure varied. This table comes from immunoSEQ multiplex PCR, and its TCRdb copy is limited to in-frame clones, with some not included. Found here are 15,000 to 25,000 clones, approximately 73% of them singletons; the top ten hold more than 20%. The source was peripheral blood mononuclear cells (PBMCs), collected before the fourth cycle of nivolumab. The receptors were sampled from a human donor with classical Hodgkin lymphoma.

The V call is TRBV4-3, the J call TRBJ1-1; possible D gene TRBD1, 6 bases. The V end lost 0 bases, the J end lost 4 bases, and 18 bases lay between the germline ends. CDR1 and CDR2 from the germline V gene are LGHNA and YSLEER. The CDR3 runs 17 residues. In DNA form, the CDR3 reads TGCGCCAGCAGCCAAGAACGCTCAGCCAGGGGTGGCACTGAAGCTTTCTTT. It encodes CASSQERSARGGTEAFF.

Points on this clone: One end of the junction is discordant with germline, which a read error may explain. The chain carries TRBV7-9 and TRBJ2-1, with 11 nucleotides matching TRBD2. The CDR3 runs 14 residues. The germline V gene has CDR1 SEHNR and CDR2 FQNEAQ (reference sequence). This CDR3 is CASSLAGGRDEQFF. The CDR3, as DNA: TGTGCCAGCAGCCTAGCGGGGGGCCGGGATGAGCAGTTCTTC.

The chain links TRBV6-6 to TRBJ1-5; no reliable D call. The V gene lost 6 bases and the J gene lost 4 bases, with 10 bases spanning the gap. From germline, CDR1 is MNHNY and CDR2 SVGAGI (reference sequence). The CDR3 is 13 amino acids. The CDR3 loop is CASRRTFNQPQHF. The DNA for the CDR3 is TGTGCCAGCAGACGGACTTTTAATCAGCCCCAGCATTTT.

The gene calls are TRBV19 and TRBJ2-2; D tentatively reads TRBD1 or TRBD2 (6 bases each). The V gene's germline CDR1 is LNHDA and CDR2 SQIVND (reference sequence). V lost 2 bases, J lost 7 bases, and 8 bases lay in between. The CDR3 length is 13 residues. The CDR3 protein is CASSIRGVGELFF. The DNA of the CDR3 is TGTGCCAGTAGTATAAGGGGGGTCGGGGAGCTGTTTTTT.

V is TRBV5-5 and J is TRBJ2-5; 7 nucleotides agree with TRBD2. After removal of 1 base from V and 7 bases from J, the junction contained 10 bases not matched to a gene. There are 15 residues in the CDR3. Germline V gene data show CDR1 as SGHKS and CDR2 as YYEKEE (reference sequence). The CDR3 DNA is TGTGCCAGCAGCTTGTCCCAGGGAGGGCAGCGGACCCAGTACTTC. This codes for CASSLSQGGQRTQYF.

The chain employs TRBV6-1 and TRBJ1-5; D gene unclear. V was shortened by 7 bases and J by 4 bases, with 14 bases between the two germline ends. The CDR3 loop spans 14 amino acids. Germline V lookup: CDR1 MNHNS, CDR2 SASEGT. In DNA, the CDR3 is TGTGCCAGCAACCAGTCTCCCATGAATCAGCCCCAGCATTTT. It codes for CASNQSPMNQPQHF.

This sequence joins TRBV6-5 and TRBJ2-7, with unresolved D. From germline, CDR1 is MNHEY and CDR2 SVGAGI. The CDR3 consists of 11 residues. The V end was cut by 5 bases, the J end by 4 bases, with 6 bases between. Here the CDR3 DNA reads TGTGCCAGCAGTACTCAATACGAGCAGTACGTC. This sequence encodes CASSTQYEQYV.

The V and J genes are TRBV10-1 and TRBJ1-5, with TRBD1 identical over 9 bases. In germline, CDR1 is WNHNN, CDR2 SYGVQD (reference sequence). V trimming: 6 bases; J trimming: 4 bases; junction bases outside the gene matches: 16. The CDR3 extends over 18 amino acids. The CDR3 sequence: CASRAQDRGNQTNQPQHF. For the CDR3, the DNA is TGCGCCAGCAGGGCCCAGGACAGGGGTAACCAAACTAATCAGCCCCAGCATTTT.

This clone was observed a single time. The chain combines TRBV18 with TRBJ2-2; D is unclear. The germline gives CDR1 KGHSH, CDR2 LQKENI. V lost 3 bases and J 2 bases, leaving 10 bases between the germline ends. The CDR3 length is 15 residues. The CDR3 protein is CASSPVADNTGELFF. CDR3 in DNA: TGTGCCAGCTCACCGGTGGCAGACAACACCGGGGAGCTGTTTTTT. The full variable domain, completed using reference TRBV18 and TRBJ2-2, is NAGVMQNPRHLVRRRGQEARLRCSPMKGHSHVYWYRQLPEEGLKFMVYLQKENIIDESGMPKERFSAEFPKEGPSILRIQQVVRGDSAAYFCASSPVADNTGELFFGEGSRLTVL.

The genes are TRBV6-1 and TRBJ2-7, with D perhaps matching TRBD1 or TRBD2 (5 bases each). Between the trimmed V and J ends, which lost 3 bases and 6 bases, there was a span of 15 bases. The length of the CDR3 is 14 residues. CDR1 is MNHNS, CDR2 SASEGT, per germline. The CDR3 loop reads CASSDSWDGLEQYV. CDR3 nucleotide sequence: TGTGCCAGCAGTGACAGTTGGGACGGCCTCGAGCAGTACGTC.

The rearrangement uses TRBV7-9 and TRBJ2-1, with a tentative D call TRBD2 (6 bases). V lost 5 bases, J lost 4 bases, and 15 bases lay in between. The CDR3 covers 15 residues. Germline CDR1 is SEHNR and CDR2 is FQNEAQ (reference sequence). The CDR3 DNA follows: TGTGCCAGCAGCCAAACGAAGGGACTTTACAATGAGCAGTTCTTC. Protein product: CASSQTKGLYNEQFF.

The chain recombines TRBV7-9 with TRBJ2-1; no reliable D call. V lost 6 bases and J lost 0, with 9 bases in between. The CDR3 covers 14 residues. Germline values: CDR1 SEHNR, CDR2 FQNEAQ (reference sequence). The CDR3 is CASSRDSSYNEQFF. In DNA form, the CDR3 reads TGTGCCAGCAGTAGGGATAGCTCCTACAATGAGCAGTTCTTC. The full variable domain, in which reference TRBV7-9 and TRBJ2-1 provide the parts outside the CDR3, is DTGVSQNPRHKITKRGQNVTFRCDPISEHNRLYWYRQTLGQGPEFLTYFQNEAQLEKSRLLSDRFSAERPKGSFSTLEIQRTEQGDSAMYLCASSRDSSYNEQFFGPGTRLTVL.

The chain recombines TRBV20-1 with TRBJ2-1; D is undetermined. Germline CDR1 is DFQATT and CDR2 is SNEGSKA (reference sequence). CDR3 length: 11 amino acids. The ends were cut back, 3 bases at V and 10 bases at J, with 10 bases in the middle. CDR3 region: CSASGRTEQFF. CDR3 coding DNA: TGCAGTGCTAGCGGTAGGACCGAGCAGTTCTTC.

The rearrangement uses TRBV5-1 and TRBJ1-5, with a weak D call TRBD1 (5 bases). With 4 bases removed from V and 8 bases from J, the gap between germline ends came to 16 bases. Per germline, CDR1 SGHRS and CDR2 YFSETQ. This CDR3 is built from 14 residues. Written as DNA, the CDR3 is TGCGCCAGCAGCCCCGGGACTCCTGGGGAGCCCCAGCATTTT. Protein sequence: CASSPGTPGEPQHF.

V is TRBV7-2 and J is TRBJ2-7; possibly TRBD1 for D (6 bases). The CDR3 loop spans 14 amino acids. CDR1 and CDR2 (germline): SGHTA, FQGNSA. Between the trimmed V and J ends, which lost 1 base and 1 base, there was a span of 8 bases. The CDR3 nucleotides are TGTGCCAGCAGCTTAGGGACAGCTTCCTACGAGCAGTACTTC. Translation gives CASSLGTASYEQYF.

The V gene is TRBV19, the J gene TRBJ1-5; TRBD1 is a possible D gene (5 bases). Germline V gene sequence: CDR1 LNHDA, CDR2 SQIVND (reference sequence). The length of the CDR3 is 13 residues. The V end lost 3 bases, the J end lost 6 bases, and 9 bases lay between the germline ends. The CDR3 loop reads CASSILGPQPQHF. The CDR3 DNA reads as TGTGCCAGTAGTATTTTGGGGCCTCAGCCCCAGCATTTT. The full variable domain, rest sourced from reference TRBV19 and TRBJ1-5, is DGGITQSPKYLFRKEGQNVTLSCEQNLNHDAMYWYRQDPGQGLRLIYYSQIVNDFQKGDIAEGYSVSREKKESFPLTVTSAQKNPTAFYLCASSILGPQPQHFGDGTRLSIL.

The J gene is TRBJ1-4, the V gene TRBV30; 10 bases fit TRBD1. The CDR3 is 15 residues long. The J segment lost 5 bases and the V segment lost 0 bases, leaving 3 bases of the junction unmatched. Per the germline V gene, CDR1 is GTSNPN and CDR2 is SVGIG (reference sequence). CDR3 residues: CAWSVTGGRNEKLFF. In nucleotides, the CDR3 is TGTGCCTGGAGTGTGACAGGGGGCAGAAATGAAAAACTGTTTTTT.

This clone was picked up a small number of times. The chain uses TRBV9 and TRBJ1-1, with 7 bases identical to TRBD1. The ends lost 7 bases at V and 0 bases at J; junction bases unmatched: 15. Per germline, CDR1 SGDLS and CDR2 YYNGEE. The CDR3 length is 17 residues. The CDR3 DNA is TGTGCCAGCTCACGGTCCGGGACAGAGCGCATGAACACTGAAGCTTTCTTT. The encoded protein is CASSRSGTERMNTEAFF. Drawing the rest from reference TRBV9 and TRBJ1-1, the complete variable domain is DSGVTQTPKHLITATGQRVTLRCSPRSGDLSVYWYQQSLDQGLQFLIQYYNGEERAKGNILERFSAQQFPDLHSELNLSSLELGDSALYFCASSRSGTERMNTEAFFGQGTRLTVV.

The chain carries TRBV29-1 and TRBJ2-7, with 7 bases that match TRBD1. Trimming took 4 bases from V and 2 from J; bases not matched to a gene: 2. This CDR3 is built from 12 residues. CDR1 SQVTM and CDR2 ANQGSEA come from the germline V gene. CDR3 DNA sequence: TGCAGCGTTGGGACAGGAACCTACGAGCAGTACTTC. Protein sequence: CSVGTGTYEQYF.

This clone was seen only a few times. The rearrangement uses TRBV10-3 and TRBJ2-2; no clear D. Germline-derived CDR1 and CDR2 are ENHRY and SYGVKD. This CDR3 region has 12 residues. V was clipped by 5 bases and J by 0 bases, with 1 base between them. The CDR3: CAISTNTGELFF. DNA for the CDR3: TGTGCCATCAGTACGAACACCGGGGAGCTGTTTTTT.

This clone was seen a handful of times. CDR3 region: CASSLMGPPGNTIYF. The DNA for the CDR3 is TGTGCCAGCAGTTTAATGGGACCCCCTGGAAACACCATATATTTT. This chain joins TRBV28 and TRBJ1-3; D is possibly TRBD1 (5 bases). Germline values: CDR1 MDHEN, CDR2 SYDVKM. V was pared by 2 bases and J by 2 bases, with 10 bases between. This CDR3 contains 15 residues.

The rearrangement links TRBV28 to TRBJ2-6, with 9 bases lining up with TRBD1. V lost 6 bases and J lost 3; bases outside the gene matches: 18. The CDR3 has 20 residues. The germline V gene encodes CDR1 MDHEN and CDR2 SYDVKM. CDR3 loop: CASSIANTGTGLYGANVLTF. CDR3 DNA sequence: TGTGCCAGCAGCATTGCCAACACCGGGACAGGGCTGTATGGGGCCAACGTCCTGACTTTC.